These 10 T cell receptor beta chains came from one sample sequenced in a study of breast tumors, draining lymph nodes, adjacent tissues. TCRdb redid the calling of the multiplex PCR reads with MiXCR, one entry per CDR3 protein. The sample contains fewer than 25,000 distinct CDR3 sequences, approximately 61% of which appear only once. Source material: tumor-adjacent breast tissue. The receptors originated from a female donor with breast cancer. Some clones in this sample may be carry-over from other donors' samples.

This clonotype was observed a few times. CDR3 region: CASSPRDRGGKLFF. Here the CDR3 DNA reads TGTGCCAGCAGCCCGCGGGACAGGGGGGGAAAACTGTTTTTT. The V gene is TRBV7-2, the J gene TRBJ1-4, with TRBD1 matching over 11 bases. J gave up 10 bases and V 5 bases, and 6 bases lay outside the gene matches. The CDR3 runs to 14 residues. Germline loops: CDR1 SGHTA, CDR2 FQGNSA.

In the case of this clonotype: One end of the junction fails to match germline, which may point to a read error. CDR3 loop: CATGSPSGVETQYF. CDR3 bases: TGTGCCACCGGCAGCCCAAGCGGGGTAGAGACCCAGTACTTC. The rearrangement uses TRBV15 and TRBJ2-5; 7 bases match TRBD2. The CDR3 loop spans 14 amino acids. CDR1 and CDR2 (germline): LNHNV, YYDKDF (reference sequence).

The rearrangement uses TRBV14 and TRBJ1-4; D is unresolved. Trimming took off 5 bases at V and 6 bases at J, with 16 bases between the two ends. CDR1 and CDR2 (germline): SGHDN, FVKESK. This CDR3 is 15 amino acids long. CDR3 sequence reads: CASSLSGRSHEKLFF. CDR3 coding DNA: TGTGCCAGCAGCTTATCGGGTCGCAGCCATGAAAAACTGTTTTTT. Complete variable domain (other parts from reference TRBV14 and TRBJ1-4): EAGVTQFPSHSVIEKGQTVTLRCDPISGHDNLYWYRRVMGKEIKFLLHFVKESKQDESGMPNNRFLAERTGGTYSTLKVQPAELEDSGVYFCASSLSGRSHEKLFFGSGTQLSVL.

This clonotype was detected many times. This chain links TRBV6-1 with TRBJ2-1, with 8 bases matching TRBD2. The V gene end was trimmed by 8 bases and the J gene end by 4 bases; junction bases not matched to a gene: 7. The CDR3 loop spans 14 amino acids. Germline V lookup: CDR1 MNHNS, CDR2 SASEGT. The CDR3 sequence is CASEWRGVYNEQFF. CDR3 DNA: TGTGCCAGCGAGTGGCGGGGGGTTTACAATGAGCAGTTCTTC.

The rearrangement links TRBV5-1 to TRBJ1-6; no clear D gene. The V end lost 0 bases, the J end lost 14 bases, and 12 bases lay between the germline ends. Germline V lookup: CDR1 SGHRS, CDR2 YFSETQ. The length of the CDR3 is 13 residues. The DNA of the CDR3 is TGCGCCAGCAGCTTGGCAAGCCTTTCCGCCCTCCACTTT. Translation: CASSLASLSALHF.

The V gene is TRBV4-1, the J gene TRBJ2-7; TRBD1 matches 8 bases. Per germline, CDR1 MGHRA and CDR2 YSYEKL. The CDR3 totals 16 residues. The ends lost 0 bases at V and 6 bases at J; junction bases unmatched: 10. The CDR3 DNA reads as TGCGCCAGCAGCCAAGATTACGGACAGGGTCGGTCCGAGCAGTACTTC. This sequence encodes CASSQDYGQGRSEQYF.

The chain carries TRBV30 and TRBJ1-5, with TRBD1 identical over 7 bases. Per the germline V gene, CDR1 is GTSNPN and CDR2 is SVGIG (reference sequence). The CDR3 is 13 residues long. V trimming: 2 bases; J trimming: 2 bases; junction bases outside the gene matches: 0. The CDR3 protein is CAWSTGGNQPQHF. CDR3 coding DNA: TGTGCCTGGAGTACAGGGGGCAATCAGCCCCAGCATTTT.

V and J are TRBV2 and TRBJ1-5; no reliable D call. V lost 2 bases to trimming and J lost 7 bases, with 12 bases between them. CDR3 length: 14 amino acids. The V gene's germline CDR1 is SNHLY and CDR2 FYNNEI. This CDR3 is CASSEMGGSQPQHF. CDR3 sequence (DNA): TGTGCCAGCAGTGAAATGGGAGGATCCCAGCCCCAGCATTTT.

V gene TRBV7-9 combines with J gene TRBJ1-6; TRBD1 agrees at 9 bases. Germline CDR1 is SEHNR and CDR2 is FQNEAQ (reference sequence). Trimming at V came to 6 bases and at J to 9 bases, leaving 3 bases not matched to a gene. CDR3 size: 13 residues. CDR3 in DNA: TGTGCCAGCAGACGGACAGGGGCTTCACCCCTCCACTTT. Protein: CASRRTGASPLHF.

DNA for the CDR3: TGCGCCAGCAGCTCCTTACAGGGGGAGAGCACAGATACGCAGTATTTT. Residues: CASSSLQGESTDTQYF. V and J are TRBV5-1 and TRBJ2-3, with 8 bases identical to TRBD1. Germline V lookup: CDR1 SGHRS, CDR2 YFSETQ. The junction had 6 bases not matched to a gene; V was cut back by 3 bases and J by 0 bases. CDR3 length equals 16 residues.